A selection of T cell receptor beta chains follows, all from one sample in a study of T cell responses to AZD1222 COVID-19 vaccine. Some clones are missing from TCRdb's copy, which holds only in-frame ones; the method was immunoSEQ multiplex PCR. The table lists roughly 170,000 clones, about 86% of them singletons. Sequencing used peripheral blood, obtained on day 0 of AZD1222 vaccination. The receptors here all came from an adult in good health. The CDR3 runs from the conserved cysteine through the conserved F or W. D genes are given only for firm matches. Clone size is shown for a subset of rows, as once, few, many or a class of expanded clone.

d_call,v_call,j_call,clone_size,cdr3_aa,cdr3_nt
NA,TRBV27,TRBJ1-5,NA,CASSLFAGGSNQPQHF,TGTGCCAGCAGTTTATTCGCGGGCGGTAGCAATCAGCCCCAGCATTTT
NA,TRBV19,TRBJ2-4,NA,CASSIDSGTRAKNIQYF,TGTGCCAGTAGTATAGATTCCGGGACCCGAGCCAAAAACATTCAGTACTTC
NA,TRBV27,TRBJ1-2,once,CASSLTGHGYTF,TGTGCCAGCAGTTTAACGGGACATGGCTACACCTTC
TRBD1,TRBV2,TRBJ1-1,once,CASSQDRGMNTEAFF,TGTGCCAGCAGTCAGGACAGGGGTATGAACACTGAAGCTTTCTTT
NA,TRBV6-2/TRBV6-3,TRBJ2-7,NA,CASSLPGDPAYEQYF,TGTGCCAGCAGCTTACCAGGGGACCCCGCTTACGAGCAGTACTTC
NA,TRBV10-3,TRBJ2-4,NA,CAISDPDRRSRSAKNIQYF,TGTGCCATCAGTGACCCGGACCGAAGAAGTAGATCAGCCAAAAACATTCAGTACTTC
NA,TRBV6-6,TRBJ1-3,NA,CASSYGSRISGNTIYF,TGTGCCAGCAGTTACGGCAGTCGCATCTCTGGAAACACCATATATTTT
NA,TRBV7-9,TRBJ1-2,NA,CASSLAGGDYGYTF,TGTGCCAGCAGCTTAGCGGGAGGCGACTATGGCTACACCTTC
TRBD1,TRBV19,TRBJ2-2,NA,CASSHGQGVGAGELFF,TGTGCCAGTAGTCACGGACAGGGGGTGGGTGCCGGGGAGCTGTTTTTT
NA,TRBV5-6,TRBJ2-7,few,CASRPGHSYEQYF,TGTGCCAGCAGACCGGGACACTCCTACGAGCAGTACTTC
NA,TRBV5-1,TRBJ1-6,NA,CASSLAQGDSPLHF,TGCGCCAGCAGCTTGGCGCAGGGAGATTCACCCCTCCACTTT
NA,TRBV28,TRBJ1-1,NA,CASSSAGQGRSEAFF,TGTGCCAGCAGTTCCGCAGGTCAGGGAAGGAGTGAAGCTTTCTTT
TRBD2,TRBV2,TRBJ2-1,NA,CASPPTSGSYNEQFF,TGTGCCAGCCCACCTACTAGCGGGAGCTACAATGAGCAGTTCTTC
NA,TRBV6-4,TRBJ2-6,few,CASSEGISGANVLTF,TGTGCCAGCAGTGAGGGCATTTCTGGGGCCAACGTCCTGACTTTC
TRBD1,TRBV29-1,TRBJ2-7,NA,CSVRKGQGDSEQYF,TGCAGCGTGCGCAAGGGACAGGGGGATAGCGAGCAGTACTTC
NA,TRBV27,TRBJ1-2,NA,CASSLAGVYGYTF,TGTGCCAGCAGTTTGGCAGGCGTTTATGGCTACACCTTC
NA,TRBV6-5,TRBJ1-1,NA,CASRSLHQGDTEAFF,TGTGCCAGCAGGTCCCTACACCAAGGGGACACTGAAGCTTTCTTT
NA,TRBV5-1,TRBJ2-1,NA,CASSSLWGSYNEQFF,TGCGCCAGCAGTTCTCTATGGGGCTCCTACAATGAGCAGTTCTTC
TRBD2,TRBV10-1,TRBJ2-1,NA,CASSEVGRMYNEQFF,TGCGCCAGCAGTGAGGTCGGGAGGATGTACAATGAGCAGTTCTTC
TRBD2,TRBV3-1/TRBV3-2,TRBJ2-1,NA,CASSPDPSRLAGGGEQFF,TGTGCCAGCAGCCCCGACCCTTCCCGTCTAGCGGGGGGCGGTGAGCAGTTCTTC
TRBD1,TRBV15,TRBJ1-5,NA,CATSQGQGSNQPQHF,TGTGCCACCAGCCAGGGACAGGGAAGCAATCAGCCCCAGCATTTT
NA,TRBV10-1,TRBJ2-3,NA,CASSESTLIHTQYF,TGCGCCAGCAGTGAGTCGACTCTTATCCATACGCAGTATTTT
NA,TRBV6-1,TRBJ2-2,NA,CASSEALMYTGELFF,TGTGCCAGCAGTGAAGCGCTGATGTACACCGGGGAGCTGTTTTTT
TRBD1,TRBV7-9,TRBJ1-3,NA,CASREGASSGNTIYF,TGTGCCAGCAGGGAGGGGGCCAGCTCTGGAAACACCATATATTTT
NA,TRBV7-3,TRBJ2-1,NA,CASSAMGDKQFF,TGTGCCAGCAGCGCTATGGGTGACAAGCAGTTCTTC
TRBD1,TRBV7-2,TRBJ1-1,once,CASSLGRTGRTEAFF,TGTGCCAGCAGCTTAGGCCGGACAGGGAGGACTGAAGCTTTCTTT
NA,TRBV6-6,TRBJ1-6,once,CASSYGGASNSPLHF,TGTGCCAGCAGTTACGGGGGCGCGAGTAATTCACCCCTCCACTTT
NA,TRBV5-6,TRBJ2-3,NA,CASSLLGLSTDTQYF,TGTGCCAGCAGCTTGCTCGGACTTAGCACAGATACGCAGTATTTT
TRBD1,TRBV7-2,TRBJ2-5,NA,CASSPGDRVQETQYF,TGTGCCAGCAGCCCGGGGGACAGGGTCCAAGAGACCCAGTACTTC
TRBD2,TRBV28,TRBJ2-1,NA,CASSLPGLAVYNEQFF,TGTGCCAGCAGTTTACCTGGACTAGCAGTCTACAATGAGCAGTTCTTC
NA,TRBV6-5,TRBJ1-1,few,CASTAYGVGNTEAFF,TGTGCCAGCACAGCGTACGGCGTAGGGAACACTGAAGCTTTCTTT
NA,TRBV15,TRBJ2-7,NA,CATSRDQASYEQYF,TGTGCCACCAGCAGAGATCAAGCGTCCTACGAGCAGTACTTC
TRBD1,TRBV19,TRBJ1-2,NA,CASSHRDSYGYTF,TGTGCCAGTAGTCACCGGGACAGCTATGGCTACACCTTC
NA,TRBV6-2/TRBV6-3,TRBJ1-1,NA,CASSWQLNTEAFF,TGTGCCAGCAGTTGGCAGCTGAACACTGAAGCTTTCTTT
NA,TRBV6-5,TRBJ1-5,NA,CASSYSISGGNQPQHF,TGTGCCAGCAGTTACTCGATATCGGGGGGCAATCAGCCCCAGCATTTT
NA,TRBV27,TRBJ1-1,NA,CASSLIFRGNTEAFF,TGTGCCAGCAGTTTAATCTTTCGGGGGAACACTGAAGCTTTCTTT
NA,TRBV7-2,TRBJ1-3,NA,CASGSSGNTIYF,TGTGCCAGCGGCAGCTCTGGAAACACCATATATTTT
NA,TRBV28,TRBJ2-5,NA,CASSPPNQETQYF,TGTGCCAGCAGTCCCCCGAATCAAGAGACCCAGTACTTC
TRBD1,TRBV9,TRBJ1-2,once,CASNRQGEDYGYTF,TGTGCCAGCAATCGACAGGGCGAAGACTATGGCTACACCTTC
NA,TRBV5-4,TRBJ2-3,NA,CASSLQGGSTDTQYF,TGTGCCAGCAGTCTTCAAGGGGGAAGCACAGATACGCAGTATTTT
TRBD1,TRBV11-2,TRBJ1-2,NA,CASSRGSGTGDPRDGYTF,TGTGCCAGCAGCCGGGGCTCCGGGACAGGGGACCCACGGGATGGCTACACCTTC
NA,TRBV7-3,TRBJ1-2,NA,CASSLAGGNYGYTF,TGTGCCAGCAGCTTAGCGGGCGGTAACTATGGCTACACCTTC
NA,TRBV7-2,TRBJ1-3,NA,CASSLAVRGNTIYF,TGTGCCAGCAGCTTAGCCGTGAGGGGAAACACCATATATTTT
TRBD1,TRBV6-1,TRBJ1-3,NA,CASSADRPGTGGNGNTIYF,TGTGCCAGCAGTGCCGACCGACCCGGAACAGGGGGCAATGGAAACACCATATATTTT
TRBD1,TRBV6-5,TRBJ1-5,once,CASRTSQGGRPQHF,TGTGCCAGCAGGACATCACAGGGGGGCCGGCCCCAGCATTTT
NA,TRBV7-9,TRBJ2-7,NA,CASSSHRDFTYEQYF,TGTGCCAGCAGCTCCCACCGGGACTTCACCTACGAGCAGTACTTC
NA,TRBV19,TRBJ1-1,NA,CASSIDGTINTEAFF,TGTGCCAGTAGTATAGATGGGACAATAAACACTGAAGCTTTCTTT
NA,TRBV7-8,TRBJ1-3,NA,CASSPRGSGNTIYF,TGTGCCAGCAGCCCCCGGGGCTCTGGAAACACCATATATTTT
TRBD1,TRBV19,TRBJ1-5,NA,CASSMGQGVYSNQPQHF,TGTGCCAGTAGTATGGGACAGGGAGTCTATAGCAATCAGCCCCAGCATTTT
TRBD2,TRBV7-3,TRBJ2-1,NA,CASSFWTSGRSEQFF,TGTGCCAGCAGCTTCTGGACTAGCGGGAGATCTGAGCAGTTCTTC
TRBD2,TRBV24-1,TRBJ2-1,NA,CATSDFGGDNEQFF,TGTGCCACCAGTGATTTCGGGGGGGACAATGAGCAGTTCTTC
NA,TRBV30,TRBJ1-5,once,CAWSGPGQGNQPQHF,TGTGCCTGGAGTGGCCCCGGGCAGGGCAATCAGCCCCAGCATTTT
NA,TRBV6-1,TRBJ1-4,few,CASSEWVNNEKLFF,TGTGCCAGCAGTGAATGGGTGAATAATGAAAAACTGTTTTTT
NA,TRBV30,TRBJ2-7,NA,CAWRKETDYEQYF,TGTGCCTGGAGGAAGGAGACCGATTACGAGCAGTACTTC